The 6 T cell receptor beta chains below were found in one sample sequenced in a study of regulatory T cells in long-lasting Graves disease. Arm-PCR of CDR3 regions and iRepertoire HTBI primers were used to build TCR beta libraries. TCRdb re-derived calls from the multiplex PCR reads in MiXCR, one entry per CDR3 protein. The sample lists about 620,000 distinct CDR3 sequences; around 17% were seen once. Noted time point: newly diagnosed GD, antithyroid drugs for less than 3 months. After RNA was extracted from PBMCs, the TCR library was made from it. The sample was also linked to a second study, of T cells in Graves' hyperthyroidism and ophthalmopathy.

The specimen was peripheral blood mononuclear cells (PBMCs), collected at new diagnosis, from a patient treated with antithyroid drugs. These receptors all stem from a woman aged 30 to 39 with Graves disease.

This clonotype came up many times. This chain connects TRBV2 to TRBJ1-4; D unclear. The CDR3 is made up of 15 amino acids. V lost 4 bases, J lost 4 bases, and 13 bases lay in between. Germline CDR1 is SNHLY and CDR2 is FYNNEI. The CDR3 region has the DNA TGTGCCAGCAGTGGGGAGGGCGACATTAATGAAAAACTGTTTTTT. Its protein is CASSGEGDINEKLFF.

This clonotype was seen at least ten times. V usage is TRBV20-1 and J usage is TRBJ1-1; D may be TRBD1 (5 bases). The V gene's germline CDR1 is DFQATT and CDR2 SNEGSKA (reference sequence). The V end was cut by 6 bases, the J end by 4 bases, with 12 bases between. The CDR3 is 12 amino acids. The CDR3, as DNA: TGCAGTGCGACGATGGGGCCCACTGAAGCTTTCTTT. Translating gives CSATMGPTEAFF.

The CDR3 DNA follows: TGTGCCAGCAGGACCGGGGACAGGGGGCGTTCACCCCTCCACTTT. It encodes CASRTGDRGRSPLHF. The V and J genes are TRBV6-1 and TRBJ1-6; 12 nucleotides line up with TRBD1. The CDR3 covers 15 residues. V trimming: 6 bases; J trimming: 9 bases; junction bases outside the gene matches: 6. Germline assignment: CDR1 MNHNS and CDR2 SASEGT.

This clonotype was recorded many times. V gene TRBV12-3 or TRBV12-4 combines with J gene TRBJ2-2, with 9 bases fitting TRBD2. With V trimmed by 8 bases and J by 8 bases, 12 bases remained unmatched. The CDR3 spans 15 residues. This chain's CDR3 is CASRGGGRASGELFF. CDR3 DNA: TGTGCCAGCCGTGGCGGCGGGAGGGCCTCGGGGGAGCTGTTTTTT.

This clonotype was seen repeatedly, ten times or more. V is TRBV29-1 and J is TRBJ2-1; TRBD2 matches 8 bases. V shed 4 bases and J 7 bases; nucleotides not matched to a gene: 9. The CDR3 is 14 residues long. Germline CDR1 SQVTM, CDR2 ANQGSEA. The CDR3 nucleotides are TGCAGCGTTGGTGAGCGGGAGAAGGGGAATGAGCAGTTCTTC. Its translation is CSVGEREKGNEQFF.

The chain carries TRBV5-1 and TRBJ2-6; possibly TRBD1 for D (5 bases). The CDR3 is 16 amino acids. Trimming pared 4 bases from V and 0 bases from J, leaving 11 bases between. Germline V gene lookup returns CDR1 SGHRS and CDR2 YFSETQ. The CDR3, as DNA: TGCGCCAGCAGCCAGGGCTTGAGCTCTGGGGCCAACGTCCTGACTTTC. It is translated as CASSQGLSSGANVLTF.